A selection of T cell receptor beta chains follows, all from one sample in a study of blood T cells in healthy people across ages. From the 5' RACE reads, TCRdb called clonotypes with MiXCR, one entry per CDR3 protein. The sample lists fewer than 2,000,000 distinct CDR3 sequences; about 39% were seen once. Sequencing was done on a sample of blood. Receptor source: a human donor in good health. Both conserved end residues are part of each CDR3. A D gene is named only where the DNA matches it firmly. Clone size is given for some rows only: seen once, a few or many times, or a class if the clone is expanded.

few	TRBJ2-5	TRBV13	.	CASGVLRQETQYF	TGTGCCAGCGGGGTTTTGAGACAAGAGACCCAGTACTTC
few	TRBJ1-2	TRBV30	.	CAWSTTGNYGYTF	TGTGCCTGGAGTACAACGGGGAACTATGGCTACACCTTC
.	TRBJ2-6	TRBV20-1	.	CSARETGPVAGANVLTF	TGCAGTGCTAGAGAGACAGGTCCTGTCGCTGGGGCCAACGTCCTGACTTTC
.	TRBJ2-2	TRBV6-2/TRBV6-3	TRBD1	CASSYGTGYTGELFF	TGTGCCAGCAGTTACGGGACAGGGTACACCGGGGAGCTGTTTTTT
few	TRBJ2-5	TRBV4-3	TRBD2	CASSQDLRREQYF	TGCGCCAGCAGCCAAGATCTCCGGCGGGAGCAGTACTTC
.	TRBJ1-1	TRBV9	.	CASSAYTNTEAFF	TGTGCCAGCAGCGCTTACACGAACACTGAAGCTTTCTTT
.	TRBJ2-5	TRBV15	TRBD2	CATSPQRGGFGEQYF	TGTGCCACCAGCCCCCAGCGGGGGGGATTCGGTGAGCAGTACTTC
.	TRBJ2-3	TRBV7-9	TRBD1	CASSFMRGPGTDTQYF	TGTGCCAGCAGCTTTATGAGGGGGCCTGGCACAGATACGCAGTATTTT
.	TRBJ2-1	TRBV20-1	.	CSAPDRKAGHEQFF	TGCAGTGCTCCAGACCGCAAGGCCGGCCATGAGCAGTTCTTC
once	TRBJ1-4	TRBV11-2	TRBD1	CASSFNRGGVEKLFF	TGTGCCAGCAGCTTCAACAGGGGAGGTGTTGAAAAACTGTTTTTT
.	TRBJ2-5	TRBV29-1	.	CSAERAATQYF	TGCAGCGCGGAACGAGCTGCGACCCAGTACTTC
.	TRBJ1-1	TRBV7-6	.	CASSLRRGDEAFF	TGTGCCAGCAGCTTAAGAAGGGGGGACGAAGCTTTCTTT